This TCR beta chain appears in the sequencing data of a study of T cells after yellow fever vaccination. Study-wide points: Booster sampling recovered most clones from primary vaccination (nearly 98% CD4, 80% to 90% CD8). From the bulk population, abundant clonotypes could contaminate and appear within FACS-sorted repertoires. A faster peak, day 5 versus 15, was reached by the weaker secondary response. Clonotype sharing between CD4 and CD8 compartments was small.

Note on this clonotype: Its antigen is as yet unknown.

J gave up 6 bases and V 6 bases, and 8 bases lay outside the gene matches. CDR3 size: 13 residues. CDR1 KGHSH and CDR2 LQKENI come from the germline V gene. One entry per CDR3 protein results from TCRdb running MiXCR on the 5' RACE reads. The profile shows 200,000 to 250,000 distinct CDR3 sequences, roughly 3.3% of them singletons. Sequences were derived from CD4+ T cells sorted from PBMCs, sampled 10 days after the yellow fever booster vaccination. This clonotype originated in a man aged 18-30 years who received the YFV17D yellow fever vaccine. The chain has TRBV18 and TRBJ2-7, with TRBD1 matching 7 bases. The CDR3 sequence: CASSLGQLGEQYF. CDR3 in DNA: TGTGCCAGCTCCCTGGGACAGCTCGGCGAGCAGTACTTC.